The text below deals with one T cell receptor (beta chain). Its antigen is undetermined. The PCR ran on 60 Vbeta and 13 Jbeta primers. The repertoire was sequenced with immunoSEQ multiplex PCR; TCRdb's copy has only in-frame clones and lacks some. The sample includes roughly 130,000 clones, 55% to 75% of them seen just once. The source of the sample is a study of cytomegalovirus exposure and HLA in healthy donors. Study findings and constraints: Equally common other TCR beta chains were less clonally expanded than HLA-associated ones, a later analysis found. Some V segments, including TRBV6-2 and TRBV6-3, were excluded as indistinguishable.

Germline values: CDR1 ENHRY, CDR2 SYGVKD. V was pared by 8 bases and J by 2 bases, with 12 bases between. There are 13 residues in the CDR3. This receptor was identified in a man under 40 in good health and CMV-seropositive. The rearrangement uses TRBV10-3 and TRBJ2-5; possibly TRBD1 for D (6 bases). The specimen was PBMCs. In DNA form, the CDR3 reads TGTGCCATCCGGGCAGGGGAGCAAGAGACCCAGTACTTC. As protein: CAIRAGEQETQYF.